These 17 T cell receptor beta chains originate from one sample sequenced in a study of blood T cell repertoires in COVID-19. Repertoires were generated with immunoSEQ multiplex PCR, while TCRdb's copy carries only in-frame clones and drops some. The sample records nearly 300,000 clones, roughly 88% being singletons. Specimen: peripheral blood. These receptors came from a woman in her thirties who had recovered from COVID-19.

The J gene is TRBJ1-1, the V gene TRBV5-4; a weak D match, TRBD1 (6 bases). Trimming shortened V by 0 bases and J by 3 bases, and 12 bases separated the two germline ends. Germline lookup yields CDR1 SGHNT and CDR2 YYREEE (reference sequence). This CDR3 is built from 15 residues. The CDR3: CASSLEGGAYTEAFF. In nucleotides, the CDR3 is TGTGCCAGCAGCTTGGAGGGGGGGGCGTACACTGAAGCTTTCTTT. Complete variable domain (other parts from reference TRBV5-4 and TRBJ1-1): ETGVTQSPTHLIKTRGQQVTLRCSSQSGHNTVSWYQQALGQGPQFIFQYYREEENGRGNFPPRFSGLQFPNYSSELNVNALELDDSALYLCASSLEGGAYTEAFFGQGTRLTVV.

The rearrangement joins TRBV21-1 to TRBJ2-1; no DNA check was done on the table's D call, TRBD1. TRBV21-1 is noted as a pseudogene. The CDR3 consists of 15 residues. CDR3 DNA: TGTGCCAGCAGCCCTCAGACAGGGCCGTACAATGAGCAGTTCTTC. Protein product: CASSPQTGPYNEQFF.

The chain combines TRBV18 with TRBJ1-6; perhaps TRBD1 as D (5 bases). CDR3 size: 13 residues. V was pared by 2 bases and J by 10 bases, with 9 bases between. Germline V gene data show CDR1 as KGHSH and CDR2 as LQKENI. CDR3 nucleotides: TGTGCCAGCTCACCAGGGGCCGGGTCACCCCTCCACTTT. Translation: CASSPGAGSPLHF.

The CDR3 coding sequence is TGTGCCCCCTGGCGCGGGCAGAGACTGTACTTC. Its protein product is CAPWRGQRLYF. V and J are TRBV27 and TRBJ2-7; perhaps TRBD2 as D (5 bases). The germline gives CDR1 MNHEY, CDR2 SMNVEV (reference sequence). The V and J ends lost 11 bases and 12 bases respectively, with 20 bases between them. The CDR3 loop spans 11 amino acids.

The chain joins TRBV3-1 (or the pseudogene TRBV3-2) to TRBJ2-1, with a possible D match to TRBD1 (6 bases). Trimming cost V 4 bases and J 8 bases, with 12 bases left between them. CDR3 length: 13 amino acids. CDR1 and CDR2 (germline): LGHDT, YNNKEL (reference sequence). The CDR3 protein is CASSPGRGHEQFF. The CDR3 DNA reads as TGTGCCAGCAGCCCGGGCAGGGGCCATGAGCAGTTCTTC.

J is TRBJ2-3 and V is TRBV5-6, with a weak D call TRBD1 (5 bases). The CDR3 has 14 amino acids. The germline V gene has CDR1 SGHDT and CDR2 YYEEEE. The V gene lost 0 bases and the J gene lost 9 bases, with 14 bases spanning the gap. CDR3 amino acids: CASSLGGQPITQYF. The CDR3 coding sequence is TGTGCCAGCAGCTTGGGTGGACAACCGATAACGCAGTATTTT.

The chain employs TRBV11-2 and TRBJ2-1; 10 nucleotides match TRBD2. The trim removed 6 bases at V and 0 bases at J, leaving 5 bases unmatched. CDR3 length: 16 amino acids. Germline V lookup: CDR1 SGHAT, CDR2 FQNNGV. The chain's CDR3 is CASRPIAGGSYNEQFF. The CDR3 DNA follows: TGTGCCAGCAGACCAATAGCGGGGGGCTCCTACAATGAGCAGTTCTTC.

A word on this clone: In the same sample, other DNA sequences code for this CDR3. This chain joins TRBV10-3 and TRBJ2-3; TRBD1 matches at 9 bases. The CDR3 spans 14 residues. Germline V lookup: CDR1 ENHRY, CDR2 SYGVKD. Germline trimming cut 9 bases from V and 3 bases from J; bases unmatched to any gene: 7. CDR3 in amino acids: CAISGTGTTDTQYF. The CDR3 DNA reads TGTGCCATTTCCGGGACAGGGACAACAGATACGCAGTATTTT.

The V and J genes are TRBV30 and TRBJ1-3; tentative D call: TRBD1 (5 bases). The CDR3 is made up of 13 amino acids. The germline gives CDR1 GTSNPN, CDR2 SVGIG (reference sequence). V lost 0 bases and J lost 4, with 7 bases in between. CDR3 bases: TGTGCCTGGAGTGTCGGGGGAGGAAACACCATATATTTT. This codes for CAWSVGGGNTIYF.

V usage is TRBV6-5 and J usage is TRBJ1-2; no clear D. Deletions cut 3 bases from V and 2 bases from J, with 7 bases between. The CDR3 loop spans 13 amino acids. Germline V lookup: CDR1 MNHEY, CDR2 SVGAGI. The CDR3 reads CASSYQTNYGYTF. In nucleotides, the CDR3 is TGTGCCAGCAGTTATCAAACAAACTATGGCTACACCTTC.

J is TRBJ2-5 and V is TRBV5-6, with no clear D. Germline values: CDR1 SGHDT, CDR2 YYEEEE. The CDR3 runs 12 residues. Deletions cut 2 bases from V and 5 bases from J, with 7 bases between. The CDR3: CASSFPGETQYF. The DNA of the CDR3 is TGTGCCAGCAGCTTCCCCGGGGAGACCCAGTACTTC. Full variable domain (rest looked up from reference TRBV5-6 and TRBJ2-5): DAGVTQSPTHLIKTRGQQVTLRCSPKSGHDTVSWYQQALGQGPQFIFQYYEEEERQRGNFPDRFSGHQFPNYSSELNVNALLLGDSALYLCASSFPGETQYFGPGTRLLVL.

The CDR3 coding sequence is TGTGCCAGCAGTGAGTATCAGGGGACTGAAGCTTTCTTT. Amino acids: CASSEYQGTEAFF. This chain joins TRBV2 and TRBJ1-1; D possibly corresponds to TRBD1 (6 bases). In germline, CDR1 is SNHLY, CDR2 FYNNEI. This CDR3 comprises 13 residues. V was clipped by 3 bases and J by 5 bases, with 10 bases between them. The full variable domain, its missing parts supplied by reference TRBV2 and TRBJ1-1, is EPEVTQTPSHQVTQMGQEVILRCVPISNHLYFYWYRQILGQKVEFLVSFYNNEISEKSEIFDDQFSVERPDGSNFTLKIRSTKLEDSAMYFCASSEYQGTEAFFGQGTRLTVV.

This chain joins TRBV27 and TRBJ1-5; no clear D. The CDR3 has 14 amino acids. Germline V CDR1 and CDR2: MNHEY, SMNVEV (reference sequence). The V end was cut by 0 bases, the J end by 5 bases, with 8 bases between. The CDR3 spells CASSLSPPDQPQHF. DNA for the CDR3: TGTGCCAGCAGTTTATCGCCCCCGGATCAGCCCCAGCATTTT.

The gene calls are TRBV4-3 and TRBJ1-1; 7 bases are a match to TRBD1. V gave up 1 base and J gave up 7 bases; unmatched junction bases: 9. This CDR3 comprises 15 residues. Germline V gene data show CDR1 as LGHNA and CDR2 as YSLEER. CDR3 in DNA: TGCGCCAGCAGCCAAGGTTCCGGACAGGCGTATGAAGCTTTCTTT. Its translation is CASSQGSGQAYEAFF.

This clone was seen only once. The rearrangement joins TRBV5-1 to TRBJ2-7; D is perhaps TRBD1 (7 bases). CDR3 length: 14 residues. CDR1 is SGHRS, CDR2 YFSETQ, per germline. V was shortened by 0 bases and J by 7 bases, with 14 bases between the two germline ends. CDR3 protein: CASSLGTGGEEQYF. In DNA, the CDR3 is TGCGCCAGCAGCTTGGGGACAGGAGGGGAGGAGCAGTACTTC.

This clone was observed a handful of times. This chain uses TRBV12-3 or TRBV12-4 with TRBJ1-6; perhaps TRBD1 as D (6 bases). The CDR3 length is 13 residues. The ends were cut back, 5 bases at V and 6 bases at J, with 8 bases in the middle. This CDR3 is CASSTRGNSPLHF. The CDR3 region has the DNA TGTGCCAGCAGTACCAGGGGTAATTCACCCCTCCACTTT.

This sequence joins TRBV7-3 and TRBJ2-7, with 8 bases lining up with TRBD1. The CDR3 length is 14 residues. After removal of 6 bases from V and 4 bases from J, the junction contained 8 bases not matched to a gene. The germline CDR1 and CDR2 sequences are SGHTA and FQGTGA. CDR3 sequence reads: CASRQDRGAYEQYF. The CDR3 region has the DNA TGTGCCAGCAGGCAAGACAGGGGCGCTTACGAGCAGTACTTC.